This TCR beta chain was identified in a study of blood T cell repertoires in COVID-19 (dated by TCRdb to between 2020 and 2021). With respect to the entire study: The collaborator samples originated in the United States, Italy and Spain and spanned the acute and convalescent phases of COVID-19. Samples were obtained from the ongoing ImmuneRACE study (first 160 participants) and from over 1,000 subjects provided by 6 global collaborators. Where HLA class I and class II types were available, the types were taken from metadata supplied by the sample provider, not from assay-based typing. The material from the prospective study consisted of cDNA or gDNA derived from T cells, B-cell-depleted T cells, or PBMCs. A de-identified subject ID, COVID-19 status, age in years and sex were almost always included in the sample metadata. The repertoires were made available in a free public database intended to serve as a resource for research on the immune response to SARS-CoV-2. The dataset comprised deeply sampled blood TCRbeta repertoires from subjects exposed to, actively infected with, or recovered from COVID-19.

Study-level results and caveats: The quantity of clinical and demographic metadata differed by source and by participant and was supplied without curation.

For this clone: No antigen is known for it. Within one base of it there is no much larger clone, and no base qualities were kept.

CDR1 and CDR2 are read off the germline V gene (reference sequence) as LNHDA and SQIVND. Trimming leaves V shorter by 5 bases and J shorter by 5 bases, with the junction holding 10 bases beyond the gene matches. Inclusive of the bounding cysteine and phenylalanine, the CDR3 is 16 residues long. Of all the DNA, just the CDR3 is kept, 48 bases in frame from base 1. Participants in the prospective study were enrolled through a virtual design, were aged about 18 to 100 years, and lived in approximately 25 United States geographic areas. In the prospective study, cohorts were assigned on the basis of participant-reported clinical history obtained from a screening survey and a study questionnaire. In the prospective study, whole blood, serum and a nasopharyngeal or oropharyngeal swab were collected from each participant by mobile phlebotomists. Over a roughly two-month period, participants in the prospective study had the option of providing additional blood draws and questionnaires. Before DNA extraction, blood samples from the prospective study were shipped at room temperature or frozen.

TCRbeta CDR3 regions were amplified from genomic DNA using the immunoSEQ Assay, a bias-controlled multiplex PCR. The original methods were these. Nucleated cell counts per sample were estimated from amplification of reference gene primers within the assay. To quantify the absolute abundance of each unique TCRbeta CDR3 rearrangement, sequence reads were collapsed and filtered. Productive Simpson clonality was computed per sample as the square root of Simpson's diversity index over productive rearrangements. The source is immuneACCESS, and TCRdb retained only in-frame sequences with V and J called. Part of the clones is not carried over; for the studies checked, unresolved V genes explain less than half of this, and the remainder is unexplained. V, J and clone size derive from that table, while D and trimming were established from the DNA sequence. The sample table holds some 240,000 clones, of which around 86% were seen once. 3.3% of the sample goes to the ten largest clones.

The receptor was derived from a woman aged 40 to 50 with acute COVID-19. Recombination linked TRBV19 to TRBJ2-7, with TRBD1 matching 12 junction bases. The sample consisted of PBMCs or T cells enriched from blood (not recorded which). The CDR3 amino acid sequence is: CASSPETGTGGHEQYF. The DNA reads as follows: TGTGCCAGTAGTCCCGAAACCGGGACAGGGGGCCACGAGCAGTACTTC.